The clone carrying this TCR beta chain was detected many times. The sample originates from a study of spatial heterogeneity in lung cancer. The time point was: sample taken at primary tumor resection. A total of approximately 75 untreated early-stage non-small cell lung cancer patients served as donors. A unique molecular identifier was attached to every TCR cDNA molecule. TCRdb analysed the 5' RACE reads with MiXCR anew, one entry per CDR3 protein. Of about 35,000 distinct CDR3 sequences in the sample, roughly 3% were seen once. This CDR3 has 14 amino acids. The V and J ends lost 2 bases and 6 bases respectively, with 13 bases between them. Germline CDR1 reads SEHNR; CDR2 reads FQNEAQ (reference sequence).

The sequence was obtained from a male donor with early-stage non-small cell lung cancer. The input for sequencing was normal lung tissue next to the tumor, taken at surgery. The chain has TRBV7-9 and TRBJ1-2; a possible D gene is TRBD1 (6 bases). CDR3 region: CASSLTGTFDGYTF. DNA for the CDR3: TGTGCCAGCAGCTTAACTGGGACATTCGATGGCTACACCTTC. The full variable domain, its missing parts supplied by reference TRBV7-9 and TRBJ1-2, is DTGVSQNPRHKITKRGQNVTFRCDPISEHNRLYWYRQTLGQGPEFLTYFQNEAQLEKSRLLSDRFSAERPKGSFSTLEIQRTEQGDSAMYLCASSLTGTFDGYTFGSGTRLTVV.